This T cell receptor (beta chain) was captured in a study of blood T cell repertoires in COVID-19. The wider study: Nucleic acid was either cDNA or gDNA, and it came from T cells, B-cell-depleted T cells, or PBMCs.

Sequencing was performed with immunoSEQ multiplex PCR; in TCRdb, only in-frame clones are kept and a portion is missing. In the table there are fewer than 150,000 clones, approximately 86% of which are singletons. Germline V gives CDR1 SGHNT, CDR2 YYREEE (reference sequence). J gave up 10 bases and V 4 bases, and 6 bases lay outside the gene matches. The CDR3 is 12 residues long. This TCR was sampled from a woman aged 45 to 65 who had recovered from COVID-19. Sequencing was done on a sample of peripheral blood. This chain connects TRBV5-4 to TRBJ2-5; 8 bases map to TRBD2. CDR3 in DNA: TGTGCCAGCAGCCCCGGGACTAGTTTCCAGTACTTC. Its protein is CASSPGTSFQYF. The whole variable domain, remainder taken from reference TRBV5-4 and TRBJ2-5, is ETGVTQSPTHLIKTRGQQVTLRCSSQSGHNTVSWYQQALGQGPQFIFQYYREEENGRGNFPPRFSGLQFPNYSSELNVNALELDDSALYLCASSPGTSFQYFGPGTRLLVL.